Presented here are 11 T cell receptor beta chains from one specimen sequenced in a study of T cells after yellow fever vaccination. TCRdb recomputed calls from the 5' RACE reads with MiXCR, one row per CDR3 protein. The table has about 63,000 distinct CDR3 sequences, roughly 7.4% seen once. The material sequenced was CD8+ T cells sorted from PBMCs, taken 15 days after the yellow fever booster vaccination. The receptors originated from a man aged 25-45 years who received the YFV17D yellow fever vaccine.

This clonotype came up many times. The V call is TRBV7-9, the J call TRBJ2-7; D ambiguous. CDR1 is SEHNR, CDR2 FQNEAQ, per germline (reference sequence). The CDR3 has 12 residues. V lost 5 bases and J 4 bases, leaving 9 bases between the germline ends. The CDR3 region has the DNA TGTGCCAGCAGCCTGACGTCGTACGAGCAGTACTTC. Residues: CASSLTSYEQYF.

This rearrangement joins TRBV4-3 to TRBJ2-3; 9 bases fit TRBD2. CDR1 is LGHNA and CDR2 is YSLEER in the germline V gene. Trimming removed 1 base from V and 6 bases from J; junction bases left unmatched: 8. This CDR3 region has 16 residues. The chain's CDR3 is CASSQGLAGAADTQYF. For the CDR3, the DNA is TGCGCCAGCAGCCAAGGGTTAGCGGGAGCAGCGGATACGCAGTATTTT.

This clonotype was observed at least ten times. This rearrangement joins TRBV3-1 to TRBJ2-7; 10 nucleotides match TRBD2. The CDR3 loop spans 16 amino acids. J lost 5 bases, V lost 3 bases, and 10 bases had no gene match. The germline V gene has CDR1 LGHDT and CDR2 YNNKEL (reference sequence). CDR3 in amino acids: CASSQGNSGRSHEQYF. In nucleotides, the CDR3 is TGTGCCAGCAGCCAGGGTAATAGCGGGAGGAGCCACGAGCAGTACTTC.

On this clonotype itself: This may stem from a read error, because a much larger clone lies one nucleotide away. V gene TRBV5-1 combines with J gene TRBJ2-5; a weak D match, TRBD1 (5 bases). Per the germline V gene, CDR1 is SGHRS and CDR2 is YFSETQ. The CDR3 length is 17 residues. CDR3 in amino acids: CAGSFFLGLGQAETQYF. DNA of the CDR3: TGCGCCGGCAGCTTCTTCCTGGGGCTGGGGCAAGCAGAGACCCAGTACTTC.

In this sample, this clonotype turned up many times. V is TRBV24-1 and J is TRBJ2-1; D not resolved. The V end was cut by 7 bases, the J end by 7 bases, with 13 bases between. CDR1 and CDR2 (germline): KGHDR, SFDVKD. CDR3 length: 13 amino acids. The CDR3 coding sequence is TGTGCCACCAGGGGCCCCCTTGGGAATGAGCAGTTCTTC. Its protein is CATRGPLGNEQFF.

The table lists this clonotype with many counts. This sequence joins TRBV7-9 and TRBJ2-5; 8 nucleotides agree with TRBD1. Germline values: CDR1 SEHNR, CDR2 FQNEAQ (reference sequence). CDR3 length: 15 amino acids. J gave up 4 bases and V 4 bases, and 8 bases lay outside the gene matches. The CDR3 sequence is CASSSGQGWGETQYF. CDR3 coding DNA: TGTGCCAGCAGCTCAGGACAGGGTTGGGGAGAGACCCAGTACTTC.

This clonotype has a count of ten or more. V is TRBV29-1 and J is TRBJ2-2; D is undetermined. The germline CDR1 and CDR2 sequences are SQVTM and ANQGSEA. The CDR3 contains 15 residues. Trimming shortened V by 4 bases and J by 7 bases, and 19 bases separated the two germline ends. CDR3 residues: CSVGFSLVSGGELFF. DNA for the CDR3: TGCAGCGTTGGATTCTCGTTGGTGTCTGGCGGGGAGCTGTTTTTT.

The table lists this clonotype with many counts. The chain uses TRBV5-1 and TRBJ2-2; D unresolved. V lost 5 bases and J lost 1, with 9 bases in between. The germline V gene encodes CDR1 SGHRS and CDR2 YFSETQ. The CDR3 covers 14 residues. CDR3 in amino acids: CASRSRENTGELFF. CDR3 DNA: TGCGCCAGCAGGTCGCGTGAGAACACCGGGGAGCTGTTTTTT. The full variable domain, in which reference TRBV5-1 and TRBJ2-2 provide the parts outside the CDR3, is KAGVTQTPRYLIKTRGQQVTLSCSPISGHRSVSWYQQTPGQGLQFLFEYFSETQRNKGNFPGRFSGRQFSNSRSEMNVSTLELGDSALYLCASRSRENTGELFFGEGSRLTVL.

This clonotype was found many times. The J gene is TRBJ2-1, the V gene TRBV4-3, with 9 bases matching TRBD2. V shed 1 base, J shed 10 bases, and the junction held 5 bases outside the gene matches. The CDR3 has 14 residues. Germline V lookup: CDR1 LGHNA, CDR2 YSLEER. DNA of the CDR3: TGCGCCAGCAGCCAAGTAGCGGGAGAACGCGAGCAGTTCTTC. Its protein product is CASSQVAGEREQFF.

This clonotype occurred many times. The genes are TRBV5-1 and TRBJ2-1, with 10 bases fitting TRBD2. J gave up 9 bases and V 2 bases, and 8 bases lay outside the gene matches. Per the germline V gene, CDR1 is SGHRS and CDR2 is YFSETQ. This CDR3 is built from 15 residues. In DNA form, the CDR3 reads TGCGCCAGCAGCTTTTCTAGCGGGAGTGGCGGTGAGCAGTTCTTC. Its protein product is CASSFSSGSGGEQFF.

This clonotype turned up a few times. The chain employs TRBV27 and TRBJ2-1; 12 positions match TRBD2. The V gene end was trimmed by 0 bases and the J gene end by 7 bases; junction bases not matched to a gene: 4. Looked up from germline, CDR1 is MNHEY and CDR2 is SMNVEV (reference sequence). The CDR3 consists of 16 residues. CDR3 nucleotides: TGTGCCAGCAGTTTATCACGACTAGCGGGAGTTAATGAGCAGTTCTTC. This encodes CASSLSRLAGVNEQFF.